Below, 20 T cell receptor beta chains from the same sample are listed, as sequenced in a study of CD8+ T cells in alopecia areata. After isolation, RNA underwent reverse transcription to generate cDNA as the sequencing template. TCRdb's table, derived via immunoSEQ multiplex PCR, lists solely in-frame clones and lacks some. Among fewer than 350,000 clones listed, roughly 50% were seen once. Documented treatment: oral pan-JAK inhibitor, 5-10 mg twice daily. The sequenced sample was CD4+ T cells sorted from blood, obtained at week 24, from a patient treated with tofacitinib. These receptors came from a human donor with alopecia areata.

This chain links TRBV7-9 with TRBJ2-5; D is unresolved. In germline, CDR1 is SEHNR, CDR2 FQNEAQ (reference sequence). V was trimmed by 2 bases and J by 1 base, leaving 11 bases between them. This CDR3 has 15 residues. CDR3 residues: CASSLKGSSQETQYF. Here the CDR3 DNA reads TGTGCCAGCAGCTTAAAGGGCTCCAGCCAAGAGACCCAGTACTTC. Supplemented by reference TRBV7-9 and TRBJ2-5, the full variable domain reads DTGVSQNPRHKITKRGQNVTFRCDPISEHNRLYWYRQTLGQGPEFLTYFQNEAQLEKSRLLSDRFSAERPKGSFSTLEIQRTEQGDSAMYLCASSLKGSSQETQYFGPGTRLLVL.

As regards this clone: The sample contains more than one DNA sequence encoding this CDR3. This rearrangement joins TRBV29-1 to TRBJ2-1, with 8 bases aligning to TRBD2. This CDR3 is built from 14 residues. Germline CDR1 and CDR2: SQVTM and ANQGSEA. V shed 2 bases, J shed 1 base, and the junction held 1 base outside the gene matches. In DNA form, the CDR3 reads TGCAGCGTTGAACTAGCGGGTTCCTACAATGAGCAGTTCTTC. Encoded protein: CSVELAGSYNEQFF.

With respect to this clone: The same CDR3 also results from other DNA sequences found in this sample. The DNA for the CDR3 is TGTGCCTGCGGGACAGGGATGGGGCGCAATCAGCCCCAGCATTTT. It yields the protein CACGTGMGRNQPQHF. V and J are TRBV30 and TRBJ1-5; 9 bases line up with TRBD1. The CDR3 is 15 amino acids. V trimming: 6 bases; J trimming: 2 bases; junction bases outside the gene matches: 8. Germline V lookup: CDR1 GTSNPN, CDR2 SVGIG (reference sequence).

CDR3 in amino acids: CASSPRGGSLAGAQETQYF. CDR3 coding DNA: TGCGCCAGCAGCCCCAGGGGGGGAAGTCTAGCGGGAGCCCAAGAGACCCAGTACTTC. This sequence joins TRBV4-1 and TRBJ2-5; 10 nucleotides agree with TRBD2. Trimming took 4 bases from V and 1 from J; bases not matched to a gene: 15. This CDR3 contains 19 residues. Germline-derived CDR1 and CDR2 are MGHRA and YSYEKL.

V usage is TRBV2 and J usage is TRBJ2-5; D uncertain. The germline V and J ends were trimmed by 8 bases and 9 bases, with 19 bases remaining between them. Germline V gives CDR1 SNHLY, CDR2 FYNNEI. This CDR3 has 13 amino acids. The CDR3 region has the DNA TGTGCCAGCGACTCAATAGGTGGATCGTCCCAGTACTTC. Translating it yields CASDSIGGSSQYF.

This chain joins TRBV4-2 and TRBJ2-1; 11 bases match TRBD1. The J segment lost 8 bases and the V segment lost 3 bases, leaving 6 bases of the junction unmatched. The CDR3 runs to 15 residues. The germline V gene has CDR1 LGHNA and CDR2 YNFKEQ. The CDR3 DNA reads as TGTGCCAGCAGCCAGCCGGGACAGGGGGTCGATGAGCAGTTCTTC. Translated: CASSQPGQGVDEQFF.

This chain links TRBV29-1 with TRBJ2-1, with D perhaps TRBD1 or TRBD2 (7 bases each). Trimming stripped 3 bases from V and 8 bases from J, with 11 bases between. Looked up from germline, CDR1 is SQVTM and CDR2 is ANQGSEA. This CDR3 contains 12 residues. The CDR3 sequence is CSVEGGGDEQFF. The CDR3 DNA sequence: TGCAGCGTTGAGGGAGGGGGCGATGAGCAGTTCTTC.

The chain combines TRBV28 with TRBJ1-2, with D hard to call. V lost 3 bases and J 4 bases, leaving 9 bases between the germline ends. CDR1 and CDR2 from the germline V gene are MDHEN and SYDVKM. The CDR3 consists of 13 residues. This CDR3 reads CASSFSVTYGYTF. The CDR3 bases are TGTGCCAGCAGTTTCAGCGTTACCTATGGCTACACCTTC.

The rearrangement uses TRBV5-6 and TRBJ2-3, with a possible D match to TRBD2 (6 bases). V was trimmed by 0 bases and J by 0 bases, leaving 11 bases between them. Germline CDR1 SGHDT, CDR2 YYEEEE. The CDR3 extends over 16 amino acids. The CDR3 here is CASSLARGTSTDTQYF. CDR3 DNA sequence: TGTGCCAGCAGCTTGGCCCGGGGGACTAGCACAGATACGCAGTATTTT. The full variable domain, rest sourced from reference TRBV5-6 and TRBJ2-3, is DAGVTQSPTHLIKTRGQQVTLRCSPKSGHDTVSWYQQALGQGPQFIFQYYEEEERQRGNFPDRFSGHQFPNYSSELNVNALLLGDSALYLCASSLARGTSTDTQYFGPGTRLTVL.

The chain carries TRBV5-6 and TRBJ2-1; 9 positions agree with TRBD1. This CDR3 comprises 13 residues. The trim removed 4 bases at V and 7 bases at J, leaving 3 bases unmatched. The germline V gene encodes CDR1 SGHDT and CDR2 YYEEEE. Here the CDR3 reads CASSLGQGNEQFF. Written as DNA, the CDR3 is TGTGCCAGCAGCCTGGGACAGGGTAATGAGCAGTTCTTC.

The genes are TRBV30 and TRBJ1-6, with no clear D. CDR1 GTSNPN and CDR2 SVGIG come from the germline V gene (reference sequence). V shed 2 bases and J shed 7 bases, with 12 bases lying between them. The length of the CDR3 is 14 residues. The CDR3 DNA sequence: TGTGCCTGGAGTCCTCCTTGGGGAAATTCACCCCTCCACTTT. It encodes CAWSPPWGNSPLHF.

This chain uses TRBV10-3 with TRBJ1-1, with 8 bases aligning to TRBD1. The germline V gene has CDR1 ENHRY and CDR2 SYGVKD. This CDR3 is built from 14 residues. Trimming at V came to 5 bases and at J to 3 bases, leaving 5 bases not matched to a gene. CDR3 region: CAISPGQGDTEAFF. CDR3 DNA sequence: TGTGCCATCAGTCCTGGACAGGGTGACACTGAAGCTTTCTTT.

A few counts support this clone. This chain links TRBV7-8 with TRBJ2-7; 9 bases map to TRBD1. This CDR3 region has 16 residues. V gave up 4 bases and J gave up 0 bases; unmatched junction bases: 7. Germline CDR1 and CDR2: SGHVS and FQNEAQ. The CDR3 sequence: CASSSLGTGISYEQYF. The CDR3 nucleotides are TGTGCCAGCAGCTCCTTAGGGACAGGGATCTCCTACGAGCAGTACTTC.

This clone was found a few times. The gene calls are TRBV7-2 and TRBJ2-6; D uncertain. Germline V gene sequence: CDR1 SGHTA, CDR2 FQGNSA. The CDR3 consists of 17 residues. V lost 1 base to trimming and J lost 0 bases, with 10 bases between them. The CDR3 sequence is CASSLVRVSSGANVLTF. DNA of the CDR3: TGTGCCAGCAGCTTAGTTCGGGTCAGCTCTGGGGCCAACGTCCTGACTTTC.

This chain connects TRBV6-5 to TRBJ2-3; D tentatively reads TRBD1 or TRBD2 (5 bases each). From germline, CDR1 is MNHEY and CDR2 SVGAGI. The V end was cut by 8 bases, the J end by 2 bases, with 17 bases between. CDR3 size: 15 residues. The CDR3 protein is CASGEPGTFTDTQYF. The DNA of the CDR3 is TGTGCCAGCGGAGAGCCCGGGACCTTCACAGATACGCAGTATTTT.

V gene TRBV6-6 combines with J gene TRBJ2-5; a weak D match, TRBD2 (6 bases). The CDR3 consists of 15 residues. Germline values: CDR1 MNHNY, CDR2 SVGAGI (reference sequence). Trimming removed 0 bases from V and 4 bases from J, with 12 bases in between. DNA of the CDR3: TGTGCCAGCAGTTACTCGGGGGGTAAGGGAGAGACCCAGTACTTC. As protein: CASSYSGGKGETQYF.

There are a few counts of this clone. The chain recombines TRBV5-1 with TRBJ2-4, with D perhaps TRBD2 (6 bases). The germline V and J ends were trimmed by 0 bases and 0 bases, with 10 bases remaining between them. This CDR3 spans 16 amino acids. Germline CDR1 SGHRS, CDR2 YFSETQ. CDR3 sequence (DNA): TGCGCCAGCAGCTTGGACGGCGGGACAGCCAAAAACATTCAGTACTTC. Amino acids: CASSLDGGTAKNIQYF.

The V call is TRBV7-2, the J call TRBJ2-2, with 7 bases that match TRBD2. The V gene's germline CDR1 is SGHTA and CDR2 FQGNSA. Unmatched junction bases numbered 10, after V lost 1 base and J lost 5 bases. There are 17 residues in the CDR3. The CDR3 DNA follows: TGTGCCAGCAGCTTAGGGGCCCAGCGGGGAGGAACCGGGGAGCTGTTTTTT. This translates into CASSLGAQRGGTGELFF. The complete variable domain, with remaining parts taken from reference TRBV7-2 and TRBJ2-2, reads GAGVSQSPSNKVTEKGKDVELRCDPISGHTALYWYRQSLGQGLEFLIYFQGNSAPDKSGLPSDRFSAERTGGSVSTLTIQRTQQEDSAVYLCASSLGAQRGGTGELFFGEGSRLTVL.

The CDR3 DNA reads as TGTGCCACCAGCAGGGAGACTAGCGGGGGCCTCTCACGCACAGATACGCAGTATTTT. Protein sequence: CATSRETSGGLSRTDTQYF. This chain connects TRBV15 to TRBJ2-3; 12 nucleotides line up with TRBD2. CDR3 size: 19 residues. The V gene end was trimmed by 3 bases and the J gene end by 1 base; junction bases not matched to a gene: 11. Germline CDR1 and CDR2: LNHNV and YYDKDF (reference sequence).

This chain links TRBV7-6 with TRBJ2-6; the match to TRBD1 covers 7 bases. CDR3 size: 14 residues. From germline, CDR1 is SGHVS and CDR2 FNYEAQ. Trimming removed 0 bases from V and 12 bases from J; junction bases left unmatched: 5. In DNA form, the CDR3 reads TGTGCCAGCAGCTTAGCGGGACAGTCCAGCGTCCTGACTTTC. Its protein is CASSLAGQSSVLTF.